The clone carrying this T cell receptor (beta chain) was observed a few times. Its target is not known. CD8+CD4-CCR7+CD45RA+ sorting gave the naive CD8 T cells. The sample comes from a study of molecular identifiers for immune sequencing clone quantification. Study-wide points: Whereas clones above 20 RNA copies held under 1% of naive-cell molecules, they held over 98% of effector molecules.

TCRdb ran MiXCR on the PCR reads and lists one entry per CDR3 protein. Of 460,000 or so distinct CDR3 sequences in the sample, roughly a fifth were seen once. CDR3 length: 13 residues. Trimming removed 2 bases at V and 3 bases at J, with 4 bases between. Germline assignment: CDR1 MNHEY and CDR2 SVGEGT. Sample: naive CD8+ T cells from blood, with Jurkat cell RNA spiked in. Subset denoted: FACS-sorted CD8+CD4-CCR7+CD45RA+ naive T cells. The receptor comes from a human donor in good health. Some libraries in this study had Jurkat cell RNA spiked in. The J gene is TRBJ1-4, the V gene TRBV6-2 or TRBV6-3, with D unclear. The CDR3 reads CASSYVANEKLFF. The CDR3 DNA follows: TGTGCCAGCAGTTACGTCGCTAATGAAAAACTGTTTTTT.